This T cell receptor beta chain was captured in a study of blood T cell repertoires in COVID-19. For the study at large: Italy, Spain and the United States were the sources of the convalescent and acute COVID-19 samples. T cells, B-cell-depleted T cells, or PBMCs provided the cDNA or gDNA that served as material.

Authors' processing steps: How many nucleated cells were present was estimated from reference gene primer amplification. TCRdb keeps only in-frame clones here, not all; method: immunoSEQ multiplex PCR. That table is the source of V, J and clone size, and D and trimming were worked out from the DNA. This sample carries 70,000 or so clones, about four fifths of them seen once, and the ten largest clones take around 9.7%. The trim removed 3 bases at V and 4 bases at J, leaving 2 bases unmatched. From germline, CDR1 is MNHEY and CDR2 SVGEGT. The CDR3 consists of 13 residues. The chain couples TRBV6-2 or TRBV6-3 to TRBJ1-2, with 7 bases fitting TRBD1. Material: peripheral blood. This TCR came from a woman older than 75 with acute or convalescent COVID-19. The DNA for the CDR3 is TGTGCCAGCAGTTATTCAGGGGGCTATGGCTACACCTTC. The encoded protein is CASSYSGGYGYTF.